This T cell receptor beta chain was found in a study of STAT5B mutations in CD4+ large granular lymphocyte leukemia. The CDR3 runs to 15 residues. The germline V and J ends were trimmed by 1 base and 1 base, with 11 bases remaining between them. Germline-derived CDR1 and CDR2 are GTSNPN and SVGIG (reference sequence). Libraries were prepared by immunoSEQ multiplex PCR; TCRdb keeps only in-frame clonotypes and omits some of them. The sample yields tens of thousands of clones, around four fifths seen once. The gene calls are TRBV30 and TRBJ1-5; D gene ambiguous. This TCR was recovered from a human donor in good health. Sequenced: CD4+ T cells from blood buffy coats. CDR3 sequence (DNA): TGTGCCTGGAGTGACACTGGGTCCAGCAATCAGCCCCAGCATTTT. It specifies CAWSDTGSSNQPQHF.